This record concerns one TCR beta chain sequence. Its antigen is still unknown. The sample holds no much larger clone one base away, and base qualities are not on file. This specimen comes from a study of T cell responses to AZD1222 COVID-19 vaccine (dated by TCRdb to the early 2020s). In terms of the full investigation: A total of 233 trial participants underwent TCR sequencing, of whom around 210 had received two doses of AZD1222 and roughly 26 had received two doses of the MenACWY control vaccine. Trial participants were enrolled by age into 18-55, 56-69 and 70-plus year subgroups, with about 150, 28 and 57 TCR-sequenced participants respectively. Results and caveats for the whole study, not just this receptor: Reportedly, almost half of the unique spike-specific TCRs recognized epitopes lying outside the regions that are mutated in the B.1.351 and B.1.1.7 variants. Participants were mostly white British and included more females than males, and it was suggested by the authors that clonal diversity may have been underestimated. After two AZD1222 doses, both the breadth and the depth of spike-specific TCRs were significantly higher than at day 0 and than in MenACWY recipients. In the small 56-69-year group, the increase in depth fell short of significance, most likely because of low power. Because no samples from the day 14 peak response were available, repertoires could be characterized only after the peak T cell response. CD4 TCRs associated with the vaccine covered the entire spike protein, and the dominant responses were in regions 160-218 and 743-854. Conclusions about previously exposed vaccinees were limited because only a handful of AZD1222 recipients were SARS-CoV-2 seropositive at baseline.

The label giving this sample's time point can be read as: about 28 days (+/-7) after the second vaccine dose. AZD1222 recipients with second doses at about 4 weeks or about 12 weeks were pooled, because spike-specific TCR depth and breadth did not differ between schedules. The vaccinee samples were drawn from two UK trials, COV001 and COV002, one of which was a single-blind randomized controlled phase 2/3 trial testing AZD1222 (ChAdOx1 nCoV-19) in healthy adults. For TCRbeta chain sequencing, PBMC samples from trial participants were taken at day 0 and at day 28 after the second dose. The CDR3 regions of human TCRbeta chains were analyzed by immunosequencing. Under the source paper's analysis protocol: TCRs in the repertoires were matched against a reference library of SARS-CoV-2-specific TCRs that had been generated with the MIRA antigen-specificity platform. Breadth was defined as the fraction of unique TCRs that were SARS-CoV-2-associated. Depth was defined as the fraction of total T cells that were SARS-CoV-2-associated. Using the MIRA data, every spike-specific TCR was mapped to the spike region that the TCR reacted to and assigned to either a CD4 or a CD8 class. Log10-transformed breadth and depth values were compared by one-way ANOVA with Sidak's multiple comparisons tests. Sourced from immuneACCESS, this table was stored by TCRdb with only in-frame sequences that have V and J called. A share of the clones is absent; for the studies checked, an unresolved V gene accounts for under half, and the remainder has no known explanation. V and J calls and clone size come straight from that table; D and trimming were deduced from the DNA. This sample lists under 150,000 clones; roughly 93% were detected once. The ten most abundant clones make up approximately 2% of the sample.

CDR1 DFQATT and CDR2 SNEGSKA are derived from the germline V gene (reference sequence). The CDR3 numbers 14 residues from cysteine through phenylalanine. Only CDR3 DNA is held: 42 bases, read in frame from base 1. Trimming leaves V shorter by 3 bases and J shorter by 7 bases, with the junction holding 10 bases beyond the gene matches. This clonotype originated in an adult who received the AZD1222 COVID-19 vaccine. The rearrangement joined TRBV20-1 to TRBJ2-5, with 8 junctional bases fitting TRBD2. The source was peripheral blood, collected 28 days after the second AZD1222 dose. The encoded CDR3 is CSASRVDAGGTQYF. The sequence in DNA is TGCAGTGCTAGTAGGGTGGACGCGGGGGGGACCCAGTACTTC.